A single sample gave rise to the 2 T cell receptor beta chains below, sequenced in a study of T cells expressing NK-cell markers. Following a re-call of the 5' RACE reads, TCRdb has one entry per CDR3 protein and lacks DNA. The sample features some 150,000 distinct CDR3 sequences, with 12% in its top ten. Sequencing input: blood T cells: a sorted CD56 or NKG2C T cell subset, CD4+ or CD8+ T cells, or bulk PBMC T cells (not recorded which). Receptors were obtained from a man aged 18-30 years in good health.

The chain uses TRBV7-6 and TRBJ2-2; there is no DNA to check the TCRdb D call of TRBD1. The CDR3 contains 18 residues. Germline values: CDR1 SGHVS, CDR2 FNYEAQ. CDR3 residues: CASSLGTTRTPWGGELFF.

CDR3 protein: CASSYSGRGPYNEQFF. The chain joins TRBV11-2 to TRBJ2-1; there is no DNA to check the TCRdb D call of TRBD2. This CDR3 is 16 amino acids long. Germline V gene data show CDR1 as SGHAT and CDR2 as FQNNGV. Full variable domain (outside the CDR3, taken from reference TRBV11-2 and TRBJ2-1): EAGVAQSPRYKIIEKRQSVAFWCNPISGHATLYWYQQILGQGPKLLIQFQNNGVVDDSQLPKDRFSAERLKGVDSTLKIQPAKLEDSAVYLCASSYSGRGPYNEQFFGPGTRLTVL.